The clone carrying this T cell receptor (beta chain) was seen at least ten times. The antigen remains unidentified. The sample belongs to a study of identical twins. The CDR3 contains 13 residues. Germline CDR1 and CDR2: WSHSY and SAAADI. V was pared by 7 bases and J by 3 bases, with 3 bases of the junction left unmatched. MiXCR, applied by TCRdb to the 5' RACE reads, yields one record per CDR3 protein. This table holds some 96,000 distinct CDR3 sequences, about 6.1% found once. Study-wide points: Researchers reported weaker excess twin sharing in beta out-of-frame sequences. Analyses of zero insertions could be partly confounded by invariant MAIT and iNKT cells. Cross-sectional statistics underpinned the conclusions; the same donors were not followed.

Sequencing was done on a sample of memory T cells sorted from blood. The TCR sequence derives from a woman aged 45-65 years in good health. The chain couples TRBV10-2 to TRBJ2-5, with 9 nucleotides matching TRBD1. CDR3 sequence (DNA): TGCGCCAGCATCAGACAGGGGGAAGAGACCCAGTACTTC. This translates into CASIRQGEETQYF.